The 20 T cell receptor beta chains presented below share a single source sample, sequenced in a study of blood T cell repertoires in COVID-19. The method was immunoSEQ multiplex PCR; TCRdb's version includes in-frame clones alone and lacks a portion of them. This table has some 220,000 clones, around 83% appearing once. The sample comprised peripheral blood. The source of these receptors is a middle-aged man with active or convalescent COVID-19.

The rearrangement links TRBV15 to TRBJ2-3; the D is unclear. Germline loops: CDR1 LNHNV, CDR2 YYDKDF (reference sequence). The ends were cut back, 0 bases at V and 7 bases at J, with 8 bases in the middle. The length of the CDR3 is 13 residues. CDR3 bases: TGTGCCACCAGCAGAGATGGGCCTAATACGCAGTATTTT. This gives the protein CATSRDGPNTQYF.

The J gene is TRBJ1-1, the V gene TRBV5-5, with D possibly TRBD1 on 5 matching bases. This CDR3 spans 13 amino acids. The germline gives CDR1 SGHKS, CDR2 YYEKEE (reference sequence). With 2 bases removed from V and 4 bases from J, the gap between germline ends came to 9 bases. CDR3 residues: CASSFVDSTEAFF. Here the CDR3 DNA reads TGTGCCAGCAGCTTCGTAGACAGCACTGAAGCTTTCTTT.

J is TRBJ1-1 and V is TRBV28; a weak D match, TRBD1 (5 bases). The CDR3 is 13 residues long. V lost 2 bases, J lost 1 base, and 5 bases lay in between. Germline CDR1 is MDHEN and CDR2 is SYDVKM. The CDR3 DNA sequence: TGTGCCAGCAGTTTAACAGGGAACACTGAAGCTTTCTTT. Protein product: CASSLTGNTEAFF.

Only one count was recorded for this clone. The chain carries TRBV2 and TRBJ1-2; D gene ambiguous. Germline assignment: CDR1 SNHLY and CDR2 FYNNEI. The CDR3 has 12 amino acids. The V and J ends lost 5 bases and 1 base respectively, with 5 bases between them. The CDR3 DNA is TGTGCCAGCAGTTTGTATAACTATGGCTACACCTTC. This translates into CASSLYNYGYTF.

For the CDR3, the DNA is TGTGCCAGCAGTGATACAGGGAGCCTAAATGGCTACACCTTC. The encoded protein is CASSDTGSLNGYTF. The genes are TRBV2 and TRBJ1-2; a weak D match, TRBD1 (6 bases). Germline V gene lookup returns CDR1 SNHLY and CDR2 FYNNEI. The V end was cut by 3 bases, the J end by 6 bases, with 14 bases between. The CDR3 is 14 residues long.

In the case of this clone: The sample has other DNA sequences that encode this CDR3 too. V usage is TRBV27 and J usage is TRBJ2-7; possible D gene TRBD2, 5 bases. The length of the CDR3 is 13 residues. V shed 2 bases and J shed 3 bases, with 8 bases lying between them. CDR1 and CDR2 from the germline V gene are MNHEY and SMNVEV (reference sequence). This CDR3 reads CASSLREDYEQYF. The CDR3 DNA reads as TGTGCCAGCAGTTTACGGGAAGACTACGAGCAGTACTTC.

The count of this clone is one. The rearrangement joins TRBV7-2 to TRBJ2-7, with 9 bases fitting TRBD1. The CDR3 runs 14 residues. The junction had 5 bases not matched to a gene; V was cut back by 5 bases and J by 3 bases. Germline CDR1 is SGHTA and CDR2 is FQGNSA. The CDR3: CASSEDRGDYEQYF. CDR3 DNA sequence: TGTGCCAGCAGCGAAGACAGGGGGGACTACGAGCAGTACTTC.

V usage is TRBV14 and J usage is TRBJ1-4; TRBD1 is a possible D gene (5 bases). The germline CDR1 and CDR2 sequences are SGHDN and FVKESK. V dropped 3 bases and J dropped 9 bases, with 11 bases sitting between them. The CDR3 spans 13 residues. In nucleotides, the CDR3 is TGTGCCAGCAGCCAGAGACAGCCCCAAAAACTGTTTTTT. Translating gives CASSQRQPQKLFF.

In its sample, this clone was seen a few times. Other nucleotide sequences from this sample produce the same CDR3. V and J are TRBV7-9 and TRBJ1-2; D is ambiguous. V gave up 1 base and J gave up 4 bases, with 7 bases separating them. The CDR3 covers 13 residues. Germline lookup yields CDR1 SEHNR and CDR2 FQNEAQ (reference sequence). The CDR3 sequence: CASSLGTVYGYTF. DNA for the CDR3: TGTGCCAGCAGCTTAGGAACAGTCTATGGCTACACCTTC.

The genes are TRBV5-1 and TRBJ2-6, with 7 bases identical to TRBD1. V shed 2 bases and J 4 bases; nucleotides not matched to a gene: 9. Germline loops: CDR1 SGHRS, CDR2 YFSETQ. The CDR3 has 17 residues. The CDR3 nucleotides read TGCGCCAGCAGCTTACAGGGGAAACTCGACGGGGCCAACGTCCTGACTTTC. As protein: CASSLQGKLDGANVLTF.

The genes are TRBV2 and TRBJ1-2; 9 bases line up with TRBD1. This CDR3 comprises 15 residues. With 6 bases clipped from V and 5 bases from J, the junction kept 10 bases outside the gene matches. Germline V CDR1 and CDR2: SNHLY, FYNNEI. The CDR3, as DNA: TGTGCCAGCAGACTGACAGGGGGAACGACGTATGGCTACACCTTC. Its translation is CASRLTGGTTYGYTF. Full variable domain (outside the CDR3, taken from reference TRBV2 and TRBJ1-2): EPEVTQTPSHQVTQMGQEVILRCVPISNHLYFYWYRQILGQKVEFLVSFYNNEISEKSEIFDDQFSVERPDGSNFTLKIRSTKLEDSAMYFCASRLTGGTTYGYTFGSGTRLTVV.

The rearrangement joins TRBV6-2 or TRBV6-3 to TRBJ1-2; TRBD1 aligns across 7 bases. The junction had 8 bases not matched to a gene; V was cut back by 6 bases and J by 4 bases. This CDR3 spans 14 amino acids. Per germline, CDR1 MNHEY and CDR2 SVGEGT. CDR3 coding DNA: TGTGCCAGCAGCGACAGGGCTTTGGTCTATGGCTACACCTTC. Its translation: CASSDRALVYGYTF.

V and J are TRBV28 and TRBJ1-2; D is perhaps TRBD1 (6 bases). V lost 3 bases, J lost 6 bases, and 11 bases lay in between. The CDR3 contains 13 residues. Germline V gene sequence: CDR1 MDHEN, CDR2 SYDVKM. The CDR3 DNA reads as TGTGCCAGCAGTTTGTCAGGGGCGGATGGCTACACCTTC. It specifies CASSLSGADGYTF.

This clone was observed a few times. The chain uses TRBV19 and TRBJ2-5; 13 bases are a match to TRBD2. V dropped 3 bases and J dropped 6; count of bases not matched to a gene: 10. The CDR3 runs 17 residues. In germline, CDR1 is LNHDA, CDR2 SQIVND (reference sequence). CDR3 loop: CASSITVLAGGRQTQYF. The CDR3 DNA sequence: TGTGCCAGTAGTATCACAGTACTAGCGGGGGGGCGACAGACCCAGTACTTC.

The V and J genes are TRBV5-1 and TRBJ2-7; D gene unclear. Trimming stripped 0 bases from V and 6 bases from J, with 10 bases between. CDR1 SGHRS and CDR2 YFSETQ come from the germline V gene. The CDR3 has 13 amino acids. The CDR3 loop reads CASSLAYTSEQYF. The CDR3 DNA follows: TGCGCCAGCAGCTTGGCTTACACCTCCGAGCAGTACTTC.

The rearrangement uses TRBV5-6 and TRBJ1-2; D is undetermined. The germline gives CDR1 SGHDT, CDR2 YYEEEE. Trimming removed 1 base at V and 3 bases at J, with 7 bases between. The CDR3 length is 13 residues. CDR3 amino acids: CASSLSRHYGYTF. For the CDR3, the DNA is TGTGCCAGCAGCTTGAGCCGCCACTATGGCTACACCTTC.

V is TRBV5-1 and J is TRBJ1-5; D is unclear. CDR1 SGHRS and CDR2 YFSETQ come from the germline V gene. V lost 5 bases and J lost 0, with 6 bases in between. This CDR3 spans 13 amino acids. Here the CDR3 reads CASRRSSNQPQHF. CDR3 nucleotides: TGCGCCAGCAGGAGGAGTAGCAATCAGCCCCAGCATTTT.

The V and J genes are TRBV19 and TRBJ2-1; 11 bases map to TRBD2. Looked up from germline, CDR1 is LNHDA and CDR2 is SQIVND (reference sequence). The CDR3 covers 16 residues. The V gene end was trimmed by 5 bases and the J gene end by 3 bases; junction bases not matched to a gene: 6. Written as DNA, the CDR3 is TGTGCCAGTAGTCTCACCGGGACTAGCGGCTACAATGAGCAGTTCTTC. Translation: CASSLTGTSGYNEQFF.

V usage is TRBV18 and J usage is TRBJ1-3; D is unclear. This CDR3 region has 16 residues. The germline gives CDR1 KGHSH, CDR2 LQKENI. V was trimmed by 3 bases and J by 0 bases, leaving 12 bases between them. The chain's CDR3 is CASSPNGESSGNTIYF. CDR3 in DNA: TGTGCCAGCTCACCCAACGGAGAGAGCTCTGGAAACACCATATATTTT.

The chain couples TRBV11-2 to TRBJ2-3; 11 nucleotides line up with TRBD2. The CDR3 runs 17 residues. V gave up 3 bases and J gave up 2 bases; unmatched junction bases: 7. In germline, CDR1 is SGHAT, CDR2 FQNNGV. The CDR3 sequence is CASSLYGSGGATDTQYF. The CDR3 DNA sequence: TGTGCCAGCAGCTTGTATGGTAGCGGGGGGGCCACAGATACGCAGTATTTT.